Presented here are 4 T cell receptor beta chains from one specimen sequenced in a study of T cell repertoires in cytomegalovirus infection. TCRdb analysed the reads with MiXCR anew, one entry per CDR3 protein. Among just over 150,000 distinct CDR3 sequences listed, around 24% were seen once. Input material: PBMCs. These receptors all stem from a human donor in good health (CMV status not recorded). Some clones in this sample may be carry-over from other donors' samples.

This clonotype was observed at least ten times. One end of the junction is discordant with germline, which a read error may explain. The chain links TRBV7-6 to TRBJ2-2; the match to TRBD2 covers 8 bases. The germline CDR1 and CDR2 sequences are SGHVS and FNYEAQ. The CDR3 consists of 18 residues. CDR3 amino acids: CASSVSDWSLAGTGELFF. CDR3 bases: TGTGCTAGCAGCGTCAGCGACTGGAGTTTAGCGGGAACCGGGGAGCTGTTTTTT.

The chain combines TRBV28 with TRBJ1-1, with 7 bases matching TRBD1. Germline CDR1 MDHEN, CDR2 SYDVKM. The CDR3 spans 18 residues. Unmatched junction bases numbered 18, after V lost 3 bases and J lost 5 bases. The CDR3 loop reads CASSFLWRKRGPRTEAFF. Written as DNA, the CDR3 is TGTGCCAGCAGTTTTTTATGGAGGAAGAGGGGGCCGAGAACTGAAGCTTTCTTT.

This clonotype appeared a few times. This chain joins TRBV5-1 and TRBJ2-7; 12 bases line up with TRBD2. Trimming took 5 bases from V and 3 from J; bases not matched to a gene: 3. This CDR3 contains 14 residues. Per germline, CDR1 SGHRS and CDR2 YFSETQ. The CDR3 nucleotides are TGCGCCAGCAGTAGGACTAGCGGGAACTACGAGCAGTACTTC. Its translation: CASSRTSGNYEQYF.

This clonotype was observed many times. For the CDR3, the DNA is TGTGCCAGCAGCTTAGCGCTTCTAGCGGCGAACACCGGGGAGCTGTTTTTT. Translating it yields CASSLALLAANTGELFF. The rearrangement joins TRBV7-2 to TRBJ2-2; 7 bases align to TRBD2. The CDR3 extends over 17 amino acids. V lost 0 bases and J lost 0; bases outside the gene matches: 4. The germline V gene encodes CDR1 SGHTA and CDR2 FQGNSA.